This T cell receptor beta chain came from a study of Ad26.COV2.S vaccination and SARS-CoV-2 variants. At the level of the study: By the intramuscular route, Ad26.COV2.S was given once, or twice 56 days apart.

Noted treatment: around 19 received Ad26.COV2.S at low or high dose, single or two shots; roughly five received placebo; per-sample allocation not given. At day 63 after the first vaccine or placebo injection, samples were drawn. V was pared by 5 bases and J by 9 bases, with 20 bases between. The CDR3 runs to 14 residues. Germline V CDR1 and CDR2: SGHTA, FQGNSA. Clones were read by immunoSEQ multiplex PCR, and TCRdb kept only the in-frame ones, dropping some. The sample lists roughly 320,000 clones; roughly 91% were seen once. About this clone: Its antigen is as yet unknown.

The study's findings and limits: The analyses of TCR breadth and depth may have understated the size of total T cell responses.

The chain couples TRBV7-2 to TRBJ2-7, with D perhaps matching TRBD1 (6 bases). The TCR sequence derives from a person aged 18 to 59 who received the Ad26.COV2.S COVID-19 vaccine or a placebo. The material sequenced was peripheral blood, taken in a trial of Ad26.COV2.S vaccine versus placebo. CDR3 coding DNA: TGTGCCAGCAGCCCTACCCCGGAGACAGGCTGGCAGTACTTC. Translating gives CASSPTPETGWQYF.